The next 18 T cell receptor beta chains were all read from a single sample in a study of T cell responses to AZD1222 COVID-19 vaccine. Assay: immunoSEQ multiplex PCR; the TCRdb copy retains only in-frame clones and omits some. Of about 120,000 clones listed, about 83% are singletons. Sample: peripheral blood, taken on day 0 of AZD1222 vaccination. All receptors derive from an adult in good health.

V is TRBV6-2 or TRBV6-3 and J is TRBJ1-5; TRBD1 agrees at 11 bases. Germline CDR1 reads MNHEY; CDR2 reads SVGEGT. The V segment lost 2 bases and the J segment 6 bases; nucleotides outside the gene matches: 3. This CDR3 contains 15 residues. The CDR3 protein is CASSYGDRGSQPQHF. The CDR3 nucleotides are TGTGCCAGCAGTTACGGGGACAGGGGGAGTCAGCCCCAGCATTTT.

V is TRBV7-2 and J is TRBJ2-5; 9 bases are shared with TRBD1. V shed 5 bases, J shed 1 base, and the junction held 5 bases outside the gene matches. CDR3 length: 15 amino acids. The germline V gene encodes CDR1 SGHTA and CDR2 FQGNSA. The CDR3 region has the DNA TGTGCCAGCAGCAATCCGGGACAGGGCCAAGAGACCCAGTACTTC. It specifies CASSNPGQGQETQYF.

This sequence joins TRBV28 and TRBJ2-1; 15 bases agree with TRBD2. Germline-derived CDR1 and CDR2 are MDHEN and SYDVKM. V lost 6 bases, J lost 10 bases, and 10 bases stayed unmatched. CDR3 length equals 16 residues. CDR3 nucleotide sequence: TGTGCCAGCAGCCCTATCTCGGGACTAGCGGGAGGAGAGCAGTTCTTC. This sequence encodes CASSPISGLAGGEQFF.

The chain employs TRBV19 and TRBJ1-1; tentative D call: TRBD1 (6 bases). V lost 4 bases and J 2 bases, leaving 11 bases between the germline ends. The CDR3 is made up of 14 amino acids. CDR1 LNHDA and CDR2 SQIVND come from the germline V gene (reference sequence). The CDR3 loop reads CASSTRGGNTEAFF. In nucleotides, the CDR3 is TGTGCCAGTAGTACCCGAGGGGGTAACACTGAAGCTTTCTTT.

This clone has only a few counts. The chain is built from TRBV12-3 or TRBV12-4 and TRBJ2-2, with D possibly TRBD2 on 5 matching bases. This CDR3 spans 12 amino acids. V lost 8 bases, J lost 6 bases, and 10 bases lay in between. The CDR3 DNA reads as TGTGCCAGCCAAAAGGACTCCGGGGAGCTGTTTTTT. Protein product: CASQKDSGELFF.

This clone has more than one count but fewer than ten. This chain uses TRBV27 with TRBJ2-7; 10 positions agree with TRBD2. The CDR3 runs 15 residues. Trimming took 8 bases from V and 3 from J; bases not matched to a gene: 10. Germline V gene lookup returns CDR1 MNHEY and CDR2 SMNVEV (reference sequence). CDR3 in DNA: TGTGCCAGCGCCCCGTTGGTAGCGGGAGGCTACGAGCAGTACTTC. Protein: CASAPLVAGGYEQYF.

The chain has TRBV2 and TRBJ2-7; D possibly uses TRBD1 or TRBD2 (6 bases each). This CDR3 has 11 amino acids. V shed 11 bases and J shed 4 bases, with 12 bases lying between them. CDR1 is SNHLY and CDR2 is FYNNEI in the germline V gene. The CDR3 DNA is TGTGCCCTCCTAGGGGGGTACGAGCAGTACTTC. Its translation is CALLGGYEQYF.

This rearrangement joins TRBV28 to TRBJ2-7; 11 nucleotides align to TRBD1. With 5 bases clipped from V and 6 bases from J, the junction kept 3 bases outside the gene matches. CDR3 size: 13 residues. Germline CDR1 reads MDHEN; CDR2 reads SYDVKM. DNA of the CDR3: TGTGCCAGCAGTAGGGGACAGGGGGTCGAGCAGTACTTC. Amino acids: CASSRGQGVEQYF.

The rearrangement links TRBV6-5 to TRBJ2-7; D is ambiguous. Germline V gene sequence: CDR1 MNHEY, CDR2 SVGAGI. V gave up 7 bases and J gave up 1 base, with 14 bases separating them. The CDR3 is 14 residues long. CDR3 protein: CASNRLSTSYEQYF. CDR3 sequence (DNA): TGTGCCAGCAATAGACTTTCTACTTCCTACGAGCAGTACTTC.

This clone came up once. V gene TRBV19 combines with J gene TRBJ2-7; possibly TRBD1 for D (5 bases). This CDR3 region has 13 residues. CDR1 is LNHDA and CDR2 is SQIVND in the germline V gene (reference sequence). Trimming removed 5 bases from V and 3 bases from J, with 11 bases in between. The chain's CDR3 is CASSPGHFYEQYF. CDR3 bases: TGTGCCAGTAGTCCAGGACACTTCTACGAGCAGTACTTC.

The V and J genes are TRBV6-1 and TRBJ2-3, with D perhaps matching TRBD2 (5 bases). Trimming pared 7 bases from V and 2 bases from J, leaving 13 bases between. The CDR3 contains 14 residues. CDR1 is MNHNS and CDR2 is SASEGT in the germline V gene. DNA of the CDR3: TGTGCCAGCAAACTTGGACTTCTCACAGATACGCAGTATTTT. Encoded protein: CASKLGLLTDTQYF.

CDR3 coding DNA: TGTGCCAGCAGCCGCCTGCCTAGCGGGAGGAATACGTTAGAGCAGTACTTC. Encoded protein: CASSRLPSGRNTLEQYF. The V call is TRBV3-1 (or the pseudogene TRBV3-2), the J call TRBJ2-7, with 11 bases fitting TRBD2. The CDR3 has 17 residues. Trimming at V came to 4 bases and at J to 7 bases, leaving 15 bases not matched to a gene. CDR1 and CDR2 (germline): LGHDT, YNNKEL (reference sequence).

The J gene is TRBJ2-3, the V gene TRBV19; 7 positions agree with TRBD2. Germline V CDR1 and CDR2: LNHDA, SQIVND (reference sequence). V lost 7 bases, J lost 2 bases, and 6 bases stayed unmatched. The CDR3 is 14 amino acids. CDR3 sequence reads: CASKGAGNTDTQYF. The CDR3, as DNA: TGTGCCAGTAAGGGAGCGGGGAACACAGATACGCAGTATTTT. Supplemented by reference TRBV19 and TRBJ2-3, the full variable domain reads DGGITQSPKYLFRKEGQNVTLSCEQNLNHDAMYWYRQDPGQGLRLIYYSQIVNDFQKGDIAEGYSVSREKKESFPLTVTSAQKNPTAFYLCASKGAGNTDTQYFGPGTRLTVL.

As for this clone: At one end the junction does not follow the germline gene, possibly because of a read error. This chain joins TRBV7-7 and TRBJ2-1; D is perhaps TRBD2 (6 bases). CDR1 and CDR2 (germline): SSHAT, FNYEAQ (reference sequence). The CDR3 runs to 13 residues. CDR3 DNA: TGTGCTAGCAGCTTATCTACTGGAGGGGAGCAGTTCTTC. This encodes CASSLSTGGEQFF. Complete variable domain (other parts from reference TRBV7-7 and TRBJ2-1): GAGVSQSPRYKVTKRGQDVTLRCDPISSHATLYWYQQALGQGPEFLTYFNYEAQPDKSGLPSDRFSAERPEGSISTLTIQRTEQRDSAMYRCASSLSTGGEQFFGPGTRLTVL.

V is TRBV2 and J is TRBJ2-5; no firm D call. Trimming pared 4 bases from V and 4 bases from J, leaving 4 bases between. CDR3 size: 11 residues. Germline V gene data show CDR1 as SNHLY and CDR2 as FYNNEI. Written as DNA, the CDR3 is TGTGCCAGCAGTGTATTAGAGACCCAGTACTTC. Translating it yields CASSVLETQYF.

The chain is built from TRBV25-1 and TRBJ2-2; tentative D call: TRBD2 (5 bases). The CDR3 has 12 residues. Trimming took 5 bases from V and 5 from J, leaving 6 bases between them. Germline assignment: CDR1 MGHDK and CDR2 SYGVNS. The CDR3 protein is CASSRGTGELFF. CDR3 coding DNA: TGTGCCAGCAGTCGAGGGACCGGGGAGCTGTTTTTT.

The rearrangement links TRBV4-3 to TRBJ2-7; D is possibly TRBD1 (5 bases). The CDR3 length is 14 residues. Between the trimmed V and J ends, which lost 0 bases and 2 bases, there was a span of 8 bases. The germline V gene encodes CDR1 LGHNA and CDR2 YSLEER. CDR3 nucleotide sequence: TGCGCCAGCAGCCAAGACAGGGATGCCTACGAGCAGTACTTC. It yields the protein CASSQDRDAYEQYF.

This chain joins TRBV4-3 and TRBJ1-4, with 7 bases aligning to TRBD1. The CDR3 runs to 18 residues. The trim removed 0 bases at V and 2 bases at J, leaving 9 bases unmatched. Germline V CDR1 and CDR2: LGHNA, YSLEER. Here the CDR3 reads CASSQDFLQGLTNEKLFF. CDR3 nucleotides: TGCGCCAGCAGCCAAGATTTTTTACAGGGGTTGACTAATGAAAAACTGTTTTTT.